This TCR beta chain was recorded in a study of preoperative IRX-2 immunotherapy in early breast cancer. The treatment denotes: preoperative locoregional IRX-2 cytokine immunotherapy. Samples came from a phase Ib trial of preoperative locoregional IRX-2 cytokine immunotherapy. The germline gives CDR1 WSHSY, CDR2 SAAADI. The V segment lost 8 bases and the J segment 5 bases; nucleotides outside the gene matches: 5. The CDR3 is made up of 12 amino acids. Profiling relied on immunoSEQ multiplex PCR, and the TCRdb table lists in-frame clones only, not all of them. The profile shows 90,000 to 100,000 clones, roughly 90% of them singletons.

This sample comprised tumor tissue, obtained after IRX-2 immunotherapy. The sequence was obtained from a human donor with breast cancer. The chain joins TRBV10-2 to TRBJ2-7; 8 bases match TRBD2. The CDR3 loop is CASSTSADEQYF. In nucleotides, the CDR3 is TGCGCCAGCTCGACTAGCGCGGACGAGCAGTACTTC.